Listed here are 32 T cell receptor beta chains from one sample, sequenced in a study of identifying expanded T cells in peripheral blood. Only in-frame clones appear in the TCRdb table, and some are missing; sequencing was by immunoSEQ multiplex PCR. The sample comprises about 82,000 clones, 80% to 90% of which are singletons, and 7% to 8.5% rests with the top ten. Sequenced input: blood. These TCRs come from a person aged 18 to 75 in good health.

V and J are TRBV19 and TRBJ1-4; TRBD1 might be the D (6 bases). Per the germline V gene, CDR1 is LNHDA and CDR2 is SQIVND (reference sequence). CDR3 size: 16 residues. The ends were cut back, 3 bases at V and 2 bases at J, with 13 bases in the middle. The CDR3: CASSIGQGLTNEKLFF. For the CDR3, the DNA is TGTGCCAGTAGTATTGGGCAGGGGTTGACTAATGAAAAACTGTTTTTT.

The genes are TRBV19 and TRBJ2-2; 9 bases agree with TRBD2. This CDR3 is 17 amino acids long. Per the germline V gene, CDR1 is LNHDA and CDR2 is SQIVND (reference sequence). V gave up 6 bases and J gave up 4 bases; unmatched junction bases: 12. DNA of the CDR3: TGTGCCAGTAGGCGGGGGGGCCGCATTGGCGGCACCGGGGAGCTGTTTTTT. Its protein is CASRRGGRIGGTGELFF.

The V call is TRBV5-4, the J call TRBJ2-1; D unclear. The CDR3 contains 16 residues. V lost 3 bases, J lost 2 bases, and 15 bases lay in between. Germline-derived CDR1 and CDR2 are SGHNT and YYREEE (reference sequence). The CDR3 protein is CASSSWEGFPYNEQFF. CDR3 bases: TGTGCCAGCAGCTCCTGGGAAGGGTTCCCCTACAATGAGCAGTTCTTC.

The J gene is TRBJ2-3, the V gene TRBV11-3; maybe TRBD1 (6 bases). V was shortened by 5 bases and J by 4 bases, with 10 bases between the two germline ends. The CDR3 has 13 residues. The germline gives CDR1 SGHNT, CDR2 YENEEA. The CDR3 is CASSPTGSDTQYF. The CDR3 DNA is TGTGCCAGCAGCCCTACAGGGTCAGATACGCAGTATTTT.

This clone was seen a handful of times. The genes are TRBV19 and TRBJ1-5; D uncertain. This CDR3 has 13 residues. V was shortened by 4 bases and J by 9 bases, with 13 bases between the two germline ends. Germline values: CDR1 LNHDA, CDR2 SQIVND (reference sequence). CDR3 amino acids: CASSTYQSGPQHF. DNA for the CDR3: TGTGCCAGTAGTACCTACCAGTCTGGGCCCCAGCATTTT. The full variable domain, completed using reference TRBV19 and TRBJ1-5, is DGGITQSPKYLFRKEGQNVTLSCEQNLNHDAMYWYRQDPGQGLRLIYYSQIVNDFQKGDIAEGYSVSREKKESFPLTVTSAQKNPTAFYLCASSTYQSGPQHFGDGTRLSIL.

The gene calls are TRBV18 and TRBJ2-3; D uncertain. The germline V gene has CDR1 KGHSH and CDR2 LQKENI. This CDR3 is 13 amino acids long. Deletions cut 2 bases from V and 6 bases from J, with 9 bases between. As DNA, the CDR3 is TGTGCCAGCTCACCAACCCAGAGGGATACGCAGTATTTT. It encodes CASSPTQRDTQYF.

The chain combines TRBV9 with TRBJ1-4; 7 bases agree with TRBD1. V dropped 3 bases and J dropped 7; count of bases not matched to a gene: 9. Per germline, CDR1 SGDLS and CDR2 YYNGEE. The CDR3 sequence is 15 residues long. CDR3 residues: CASSAETGQVEKLFF. CDR3 nucleotides: TGTGCCAGCAGCGCGGAAACAGGACAGGTTGAAAAACTGTTTTTT. Using reference TRBV9 and TRBJ1-4 for the parts outside the CDR3, the full variable domain is DSGVTQTPKHLITATGQRVTLRCSPRSGDLSVYWYQQSLDQGLQFLIQYYNGEERAKGNILERFSAQQFPDLHSELNLSSLELGDSALYFCASSAETGQVEKLFFGSGTQLSVL.

V usage is TRBV19 and J usage is TRBJ2-7; 8 bases match TRBD1. The trim removed 4 bases at V and 3 bases at J, leaving 5 bases unmatched. The germline V gene encodes CDR1 LNHDA and CDR2 SQIVND (reference sequence). The CDR3 covers 14 residues. This CDR3 is CASSTPGQDYEQYF. The CDR3 nucleotides are TGTGCCAGTAGTACCCCGGGACAGGACTACGAGCAGTACTTC.

V and J are TRBV5-1 and TRBJ1-3; the D is unclear. Germline CDR1 is SGHRS and CDR2 is YFSETQ. There are 16 residues in the CDR3. V was pared by 2 bases and J by 0 bases, with 12 bases between. The CDR3 nucleotides read TGCGCCAGCAGCTTTCAATACGGAGGCTCTGGAAACACCATATATTTT. Protein sequence: CASSFQYGGSGNTIYF.

The chain uses TRBV6-1 and TRBJ2-5; a possible D gene is TRBD1 (6 bases). Germline assignment: CDR1 MNHNS and CDR2 SASEGT. This CDR3 contains 14 residues. V lost 7 bases, J lost 1 base, and 13 bases lay in between. CDR3 region: CASNQQGFQETQYF. The CDR3 coding sequence is TGTGCCAGCAATCAGCAGGGGTTCCAAGAGACCCAGTACTTC.

In DNA form, the CDR3 reads TGTGCCAGCAGTAGACAGGGATATGGCTACACCTTC. Translating gives CASSRQGYGYTF. V gene TRBV6-5 combines with J gene TRBJ1-2; TRBD1 aligns across 7 bases. Germline V gene sequence: CDR1 MNHEY, CDR2 SVGAGI. After removal of 5 bases from V and 5 bases from J, the junction contained 2 bases not matched to a gene. CDR3 size: 12 residues.

This clone showed up just once. This rearrangement joins TRBV7-9 to TRBJ2-7, with 12 bases fitting TRBD2. Germline trimming cut 3 bases from V and 4 bases from J; bases unmatched to any gene: 4. Germline-derived CDR1 and CDR2 are SEHNR and FQNEAQ (reference sequence). The CDR3 spans 15 residues. The CDR3 DNA reads as TGTGCCAGCAGCTTTGGACTAGCGGGATCGTACGAGCAGTACTTC. This codes for CASSFGLAGSYEQYF.

The chain uses TRBV2 and TRBJ1-1; D is perhaps TRBD1 (6 bases). The V end lost 4 bases, the J end lost 6 bases, and 12 bases lay between the germline ends. CDR1 SNHLY and CDR2 FYNNEI come from the germline V gene. This CDR3 comprises 13 residues. CDR3 amino acids: CASSVQGGAEAFF. The CDR3 coding sequence is TGTGCCAGCAGTGTACAGGGAGGGGCTGAAGCTTTCTTT.

The sample holds one count of this clone. The CDR3 is CASRQWAYSYEQYF. Written as DNA, the CDR3 is TGTGCCAGTAGACAGTGGGCTTACTCTTACGAGCAGTACTTC. The chain recombines TRBV19 with TRBJ2-7; D remains ambiguous. This CDR3 region has 14 residues. V lost 6 bases and J lost 4, with 16 bases in between. CDR1 LNHDA and CDR2 SQIVND come from the germline V gene (reference sequence).

The chain is built from TRBV5-1 and TRBJ1-1; weak D call: TRBD1 (5 bases). Germline V gene lookup returns CDR1 SGHRS and CDR2 YFSETQ. The CDR3 spans 16 residues. Trimming left V 2 bases short and J 6 bases short, with 20 bases between. The CDR3 nucleotides are TGCGCCAGCAGCTTCTCCGGGACCGACTGGGACTCTGAAGCTTTCTTT. Translating it yields CASSFSGTDWDSEAFF.

This clone showed up just once. The chain uses TRBV4-2 and TRBJ2-1; TRBD2 matches at 11 bases. Trimming removed 3 bases from V and 0 bases from J; junction bases left unmatched: 13. Germline loops: CDR1 LGHNA, CDR2 YNFKEQ. This CDR3 is built from 20 residues. The CDR3 reads CASSHPLTSGAPTSYNEQFF. The CDR3 DNA reads TGTGCCAGCAGCCATCCCTTGACTAGCGGGGCACCTACCTCCTACAATGAGCAGTTCTTC.

V and J are TRBV19 and TRBJ1-2, with TRBD1 matching 11 bases. Trimming cost V 2 bases and J 8 bases; bases outside gene matches: 10. Germline lookup yields CDR1 LNHDA and CDR2 SQIVND (reference sequence). This CDR3 is 16 amino acids long. For the CDR3, the DNA is TGTGCCAGTAGTATATCCCAGGACAGGGGGCGCGGAGGCTACACCTTC. Its translation is CASSISQDRGRGGYTF.

The rearrangement uses TRBV4-2 and TRBJ2-5, with TRBD2 matching 16 bases. The J segment lost 5 bases and the V segment lost 4 bases, leaving 4 bases of the junction unmatched. The V gene's germline CDR1 is LGHNA and CDR2 YNFKEQ. The length of the CDR3 is 16 residues. The CDR3: CASSPGTSGGEETQYF. As DNA, the CDR3 is TGTGCCAGCAGCCCGGGGACTAGCGGGGGGGAGGAGACCCAGTACTTC.

The rearrangement joins TRBV7-9 to TRBJ1-1, with 7 bases fitting TRBD1. The CDR3 has 15 residues. Per germline, CDR1 SEHNR and CDR2 FQNEAQ (reference sequence). Trimming cost V 5 bases and J 3 bases; bases outside gene matches: 9. The CDR3 protein is CASSPRRDRDTEAFF. CDR3 coding DNA: TGTGCCAGCAGCCCCCGGCGAGACAGGGACACTGAAGCTTTCTTT. Using reference TRBV7-9 and TRBJ1-1 for the parts outside the CDR3, the full variable domain is DTGVSQNPRHKITKRGQNVTFRCDPISEHNRLYWYRQTLGQGPEFLTYFQNEAQLEKSRLLSDRFSAERPKGSFSTLEIQRTEQGDSAMYLCASSPRRDRDTEAFFGQGTRLTVV.

The chain joins TRBV7-2 to TRBJ2-3; D is ambiguous. Looked up from germline, CDR1 is SGHTA and CDR2 is FQGNSA. CDR3 length: 14 residues. Trimming pared 5 bases from V and 2 bases from J, leaving 11 bases between. The CDR3 here is CASSLTPVTDTQYF. The DNA of the CDR3 is TGTGCCAGCAGCCTCACTCCGGTCACAGATACGCAGTATTTT.

The chain combines TRBV5-4 with TRBJ2-5; D possibly corresponds to TRBD1 (5 bases). The length of the CDR3 is 13 residues. Germline V gene lookup returns CDR1 SGHNT and CDR2 YYREEE (reference sequence). V lost 0 bases and J 4 bases, leaving 7 bases between the germline ends. This CDR3 is CASSLGQGETQYF. DNA of the CDR3: TGTGCCAGCAGCTTGGGGCAGGGAGAGACCCAGTACTTC.

This clone was seen a few times. The chain employs TRBV27 and TRBJ2-1, with TRBD2 as a possible D gene (6 bases). Germline CDR1 reads MNHEY; CDR2 reads SMNVEV (reference sequence). The CDR3 length is 15 residues. The V and J ends lost 4 bases and 2 bases respectively, with 12 bases between them. The CDR3 bases are TGTGCCAGCAGTTCAGGCTTAGCGGCCTACAATGAGCAGTTCTTC. As protein: CASSSGLAAYNEQFF.

CDR3: CASSARTGTGTGELFF. In DNA form, the CDR3 reads TGCGCCAGCAGCGCCCGGACAGGGACGGGAACCGGGGAGCTGTTTTTT. This sequence joins TRBV5-1 and TRBJ2-2; 8 bases fit TRBD1. Trimming at V came to 4 bases and at J to 5 bases, leaving 10 bases not matched to a gene. CDR1 SGHRS and CDR2 YFSETQ come from the germline V gene. The CDR3 contains 16 residues.

The table lists this clone with a count of one. The CDR3 is CASRAGTGIYEQYF. CDR3 sequence (DNA): TGTGCCAGCAGGGCCGGGACAGGGATATACGAGCAGTACTTC. This chain links TRBV5-4 with TRBJ2-7; 9 bases align to TRBD1. Germline V CDR1 and CDR2: SGHNT, YYREEE (reference sequence). The CDR3 has 14 amino acids. The junction had 7 bases not matched to a gene; V was cut back by 5 bases and J by 4 bases.

V is TRBV7-9 and J is TRBJ1-1; D is undetermined. From germline, CDR1 is SEHNR and CDR2 FQNEAQ (reference sequence). The CDR3 runs to 13 residues. The V end lost 2 bases, the J end lost 3 bases, and 7 bases lay between the germline ends. CDR3 in amino acids: CASSLREYTEAFF. CDR3 coding DNA: TGTGCCAGCAGCTTACGAGAGTACACTGAAGCTTTCTTT.

V and J are TRBV29-1 and TRBJ1-6; TRBD1 might be the D (5 bases). V was trimmed by 4 bases and J by 7 bases, leaving 14 bases between them. This CDR3 spans 14 amino acids. The V gene's germline CDR1 is SQVTM and CDR2 ANQGSEA. The CDR3 coding sequence is TGCAGCGTTGCATCTGGGGCGCGGAATTCACCCCTCCACTTT. Its translation is CSVASGARNSPLHF.

Of note for this clone: At one end the junction does not follow the germline gene, possibly because of a read error. The CDR3 DNA reads as TGTGCCAGCAGCTTAGGCTCCCGCCGTGCGGTCTTC. Translated: CASSLGSRRAVF. The J gene is TRBJ2-7, the V gene TRBV5-6; D gene unclear. The germline V gene has CDR1 SGHDT and CDR2 YYEEEE. The CDR3 is 12 amino acids.

V gene TRBV5-1 combines with J gene TRBJ2-1; D not resolved. Germline lookup yields CDR1 SGHRS and CDR2 YFSETQ. The CDR3 sequence is 14 residues long. Trimming removed 0 bases at V and 3 bases at J, with 7 bases between. CDR3 residues: CASSLDRVYNEQFF. DNA of the CDR3: TGCGCCAGCAGCTTGGACCGGGTCTACAATGAGCAGTTCTTC.

The chain recombines TRBV5-1 with TRBJ2-1; 10 nucleotides agree with TRBD2. Unmatched junction bases numbered 13, after V lost 4 bases and J lost 9 bases. From germline, CDR1 is SGHRS and CDR2 YFSETQ. CDR3 length: 16 amino acids. The CDR3 coding sequence is TGCGCCAGCAGCGCGGGGGGGCTAGCGGGAGTAACTGAGCAGTTCTTC. Translated: CASSAGGLAGVTEQFF.

The chain couples TRBV9 to TRBJ1-5; TRBD1 matches at 7 bases. The CDR3 has 16 amino acids. Germline assignment: CDR1 SGDLS and CDR2 YYNGEE. Trimming at V came to 0 bases and at J to 2 bases, leaving 5 bases not matched to a gene. The DNA of the CDR3 is TGTGCCAGCAGCGTAGAGGCAGGGGGTGGCAATCAGCCCCAGCATTTT. Protein: CASSVEAGGGNQPQHF. The variable domain in full, with the rest retrieved from reference TRBV9 and TRBJ1-5, is DSGVTQTPKHLITATGQRVTLRCSPRSGDLSVYWYQQSLDQGLQFLIQYYNGEERAKGNILERFSAQQFPDLHSELNLSSLELGDSALYFCASSVEAGGGNQPQHFGDGTRLSIL.

This clone was counted between two and nine times. The gene calls are TRBV6-1 and TRBJ1-5; a possible D gene is TRBD1 (5 bases). V was trimmed by 4 bases and J by 5 bases, leaving 12 bases between them. This CDR3 has 14 residues. The V gene's germline CDR1 is MNHNS and CDR2 SASEGT. The CDR3 loop reads CASSAPARDQPQHF. CDR3 nucleotides: TGTGCCAGCAGTGCCCCCGCCAGGGATCAGCCCCAGCATTTT.

The chain has TRBV4-3 and TRBJ2-7, with a tentative D call TRBD2 (6 bases). Trimming cost V 1 base and J 4 bases, with 11 bases left between them. Germline CDR1 is LGHNA and CDR2 is YSLEER. The CDR3 loop spans 14 amino acids. CDR3 region: CASSQVDRGYEQYF. CDR3 bases: TGCGCCAGCAGCCAAGTGGACCGGGGGTACGAGCAGTACTTC.